The present entry profiles one T cell receptor (beta chain) with its context. Its antigen is currently unknown. The sample is drawn from a study of cytomegalovirus exposure and HLA in healthy donors. General study results and limits: A cluster of highly shared sequence variants was likely a sequencing artifact. TCR beta V- and J-gene trimming, according to a later analysis, was linked to a missense DCLRE1C variant. In a later analysis, productive TCRs from donors in an Asian-associated ancestry cluster reportedly carried fewer N-insertions than the cohort mean. Common viral pathogens seemed, in a later analysis, to connect with several of the most significant clusters.

The PCR contained 60 Vbeta and 13 Jbeta primers. Using immunoSEQ multiplex PCR, the repertoire was profiled, and TCRdb retains in-frame clones only, with some absent. The table includes around 130,000 clones, around 85% detected once. This TCR derives from a woman in her 30s in good health and CMV-seropositive. Sequenced input: PBMCs.

In nucleotides, the CDR3 is TGTGCCAGTACAGGGTTCAACTATGGCTACACCTTC. As protein: CASTGFNYGYTF. The rearrangement uses TRBV2 and TRBJ1-2; weak D call: TRBD1 (6 bases). CDR1 and CDR2 from the germline V gene are SNHLY and FYNNEI. V lost 9 bases, J lost 2 bases, and 10 bases lay in between. The CDR3 contains 12 residues.